Listed below are T cell receptor beta chains from one sample, sequenced in a study of Ad26.COV2.S vaccination and SARS-CoV-2 variants. Method: immunoSEQ multiplex PCR; TCRdb's copy keeps in-frame clones and lacks some. The repertoire holds 200,000 to 300,000 clones, approximately 90% seen once, with around 10% in the top ten. Sample: peripheral blood, taken in a trial of Ad26.COV2.S vaccine versus placebo. Every receptor here comes from a person between 18 and 65 years old who received the Ad26.COV2.S COVID-19 vaccine or a placebo. CDR3s include the opening cysteine and the closing phenylalanine or tryptophan. D genes are given only for firm matches. Size values are once, few and many counts, or a class for expanded clones, and some rows have none.

d_call j_call v_call cdr3_length clone_size cdr3_aa cdr3_nt
TRBD2 TRBJ2-7 TRBV5-4 17 . CASSVGLAGGPPYEQYF TGTGCCAGCAGCGTGGGACTAGCGGGGGGGCCTCCCTACGAGCAGTACTTC
. TRBJ2-3 TRBV5-1 14 . CASSLTVGTDTQYF TGCGCCAGCAGCTTGACAGTTGGCACAGATACGCAGTATTTT
. TRBJ2-2 TRBV6-1 13 . CASSEQVRWELFF TGTGCCAGCAGTGAACAGGTTAGGTGGGAGCTGTTTTTT
. TRBJ1-1 TRBV10-3 15 . CAISKTGTTNTEAFF TGTGCCATCAGTAAAACCGGGACAACGAACACTGAAGCTTTCTTT
TRBD1 TRBJ1-1 TRBV7-9 16 . CASSLLQGALDTEAFF TGTGCCAGCAGCTTATTGCAGGGGGCTTTGGACACTGAAGCTTTCTTT
TRBD1 TRBJ1-4 TRBV4-1 15 . CASSQTGERSEKLFF TGCGCCAGCAGCCAGACAGGGGAGAGGAGTGAAAAACTGTTTTTT
. TRBJ2-5 TRBV28 14 . CASSLSGSQETQYF TGTGCCAGCAGTTTATCAGGCAGCCAAGAGACCCAGTACTTC
. TRBJ2-1 TRBV27 12 . CASSPTYNEQFF TGTGCCAGCAGTCCAACCTACAATGAGCAGTTCTTC
. TRBJ2-4 TRBV11-1 16 . CASSLSVSITKNIQYF TGTGCCAGCAGCTTATCGGTCTCCATAACCAAAAACATTCAGTACTTC
. TRBJ2-3 TRBV29-1 15 . CSVDLDPRGTNTQYF TGCAGCGTTGACCTAGACCCTCGGGGCACAAATACGCAGTATTTT
TRBD1 TRBJ1-1 TRBV3-1/TRBV3-2 12 . CASTSQGRGAFF TGTGCCAGCACATCACAGGGGCGGGGGGCTTTCTTT
. TRBJ2-4 TRBV29-1 14 . CSVEGEQGKNIQYF TGCAGCGTTGAGGGTGAACAAGGAAAAAACATTCAGTACTTC
. TRBJ1-2 TRBV19 13 few CASSILQGYGYTF TGTGCCAGTAGTATACTGCAGGGATATGGCTACACCTTC
. TRBJ1-2 TRBV19 14 once CASSIGSANYGYTF TGTGCCAGTAGTATTGGCAGCGCTAACTATGGCTACACCTTC
. TRBJ2-7 TRBV7-9 14 few CASSLTPTVYEQYF TGTGCCAGCAGCTTAACCCCGACAGTCTACGAGCAGTACTTC
. TRBJ2-1 TRBV5-1 12 . CASSLVWGEQFF TGCGCCAGCAGCTTGGTATGGGGTGAGCAGTTCTTC
. TRBJ1-3 TRBV9 17 . CASSRTGRHLSGNTIYF TGTGCCAGCAGTCGCACGGGGCGGCACCTCTCTGGAAACACCATATATTTT
. TRBJ2-6 TRBV27 14 . CASSSRGWANVLTF TGTGCCAGCAGTTCCAGGGGCTGGGCCAACGTCCTGACTTTC
. TRBJ1-2 TRBV5-1 14 . CASSPGRGLGGYTF TGCGCCAGCAGCCCCGGTCGGGGTCTAGGCGGCTACACCTTC
. TRBJ2-7 TRBV30 11 once CAWKLGDEQYF TGTGCCTGGAAATTGGGTGACGAGCAGTACTTC
TRBD1 TRBJ1-4 TRBV6-6 15 . CASSYQGDRSEKLFF TGTGCCAGCAGTTATCAGGGGGACAGGAGTGAAAAACTGTTTTTT
. TRBJ1-2 TRBV6-2/TRBV6-3 13 . CASSLLTDYGYTF TGTGCCAGCAGTTTGTTAACAGACTATGGCTACACCTTC
. TRBJ2-7 TRBV21-1 12 . CASSGAAYEQYF TGTGCCAGCAGCGGGGCAGCCTACGAGCAGTACTTC
. TRBJ1-4 TRBV28 13 few CASSLGRAEKLFF TGTGCCAGCAGTTTGGGCAGGGCCGAAAAACTGTTTTTT
TRBD1 TRBJ1-2 TRBV29-1 13 once CSVETGANYGYTF TGCAGCGTTGAGACAGGGGCGAACTATGGCTACACCTTC
. TRBJ1-1 TRBV3-1/TRBV3-2 11 once CASSLKAEAFF TGTGCCAGCTCCTTAAAGGCTGAAGCTTTCTTT
TRBD1 TRBJ2-3 TRBV4-3 15 . CASSQDRDGTDTQYF TGCGCCAGCAGCCAGGACAGGGACGGCACAGATACGCAGTATTTT
. TRBJ2-5 TRBV11-3 16 . CASSLGHGTGDKTQYF TGTGCCAGCAGCTTAGGGCACGGGACCGGGGACAAGACCCAGTACTTC
TRBD2 TRBJ2-5 TRBV11-2 17 . CASSSHRLADTQETQYF TGTGCCAGCAGCTCCCACCGACTAGCGGACACCCAAGAGACCCAGTACTTC
TRBD1 TRBJ1-2 TRBV13 14 . CASSRTGGSYGYTF TGTGCCAGCAGCAGGACAGGGGGCTCTTATGGCTACACCTTC
. TRBJ2-7 TRBV25-1 12 . CASSESHSRQYF TGTGCCAGCAGTGAATCACATTCTAGGCAGTACTTC
TRBD2 TRBJ2-1 TRBV10-3 14 . CATETSGRWNEQFF TGTGCCACCGAGACTAGCGGGAGATGGAATGAGCAGTTCTTC
. TRBJ2-7 TRBV5-3 16 . CARSLDRTALGDEQYF TGTGCCAGAAGCTTGGACCGGACGGCTCTCGGGGACGAGCAGTACTTC
. TRBJ2-2 TRBV3-1/TRBV3-2 15 . CASSPGTSYTGELFF TGTGCCAGCAGCCCCGGGACCTCCTACACCGGGGAGCTGTTTTTT
TRBD2 TRBJ2-1 TRBV4-1 15 . CASSHPGGAYNEQFF TGCGCCAGCAGCCACCCGGGGGGGGCCTACAATGAGCAGTTCTTC
. TRBJ1-5 TRBV5-1 15 . CASSLAPGDNQPQHF TGCGCCAGCAGCTTGGCCCCGGGGGACAATCAGCCCCAGCATTTT
. TRBJ2-2 TRBV3-1/TRBV3-2 14 . CASSQGDYTGELFF TGTGCCAGCAGCCAAGGGGACTACACCGGGGAGCTGTTTTTT
. TRBJ2-7 TRBV30 12 . CAWATGTYEQYF TGTGCCTGGGCTACGGGGACCTACGAGCAGTACTTC
TRBD1 TRBJ1-2 TRBV19 15 few CASRKLGQKSYGYTF TGTGCCAGTAGAAAACTGGGACAGAAATCCTATGGCTACACCTTC
. TRBJ2-2 TRBV5-1 17 . CASSLGGTDANTGELFF TGCGCCAGCAGCTTGGGCGGGACAGACGCGAACACCGGGGAGCTGTTTTTT
TRBD1 TRBJ2-5 TRBV27 14 . CASADRVFQETQYF TGTGCCAGCGCGGACAGGGTCTTCCAAGAGACCCAGTACTTC
TRBD1 TRBJ1-1 TRBV14 13 . CASSHNSGTVVFF TGTGCCAGCAGCCACAACTCCGGGACAGTCGTTTTCTTT
. TRBJ1-4 TRBV4-3 15 once CASSLTGLTNEKLFF TGCGCCAGCAGCCTTACAGGACTAACTAATGAAAAACTGTTTTTT
. TRBJ2-2 TRBV29-1 14 . CSVEDPHGTGELFF TGCAGCGTTGAAGATCCCCACGGCACCGGGGAGCTGTTTTTT
. TRBJ2-2 TRBV6-2/TRBV6-3 19 . CASSQTILWGIKNTGELFF TGTGCCAGCAGTCAAACGATCCTCTGGGGCATTAAGAACACCGGGGAGCTGTTTTTT
. TRBJ1-3 TRBV25-1 16 . CASSALPQDHGNTIYF TGTGCCAGCAGTGCCCTCCCGCAGGATCACGGAAACACCATATATTTT
TRBD1 TRBJ2-5 TRBV7-9 14 . CASSLAGGVETQYF TGTGCCAGCAGCTTAGCAGGGGGCGTAGAGACCCAGTACTTC